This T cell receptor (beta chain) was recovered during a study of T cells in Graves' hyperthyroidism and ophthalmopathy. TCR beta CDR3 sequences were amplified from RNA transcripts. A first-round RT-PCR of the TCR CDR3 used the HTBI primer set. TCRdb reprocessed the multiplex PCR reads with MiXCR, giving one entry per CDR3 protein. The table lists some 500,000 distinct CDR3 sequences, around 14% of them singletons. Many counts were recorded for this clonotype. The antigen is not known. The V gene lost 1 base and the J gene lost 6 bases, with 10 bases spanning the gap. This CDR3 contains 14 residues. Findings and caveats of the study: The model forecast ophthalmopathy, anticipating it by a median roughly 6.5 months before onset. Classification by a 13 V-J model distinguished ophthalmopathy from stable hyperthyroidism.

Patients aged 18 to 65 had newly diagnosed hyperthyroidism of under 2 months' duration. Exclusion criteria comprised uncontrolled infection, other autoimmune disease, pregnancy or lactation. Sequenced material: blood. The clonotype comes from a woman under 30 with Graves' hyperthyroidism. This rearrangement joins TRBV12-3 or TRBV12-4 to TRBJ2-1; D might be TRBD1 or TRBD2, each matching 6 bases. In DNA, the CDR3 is TGTGCCAGCAGTTTAGTCGGGGGCACCAATGAGCAGTTCTTC. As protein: CASSLVGGTNEQFF.